This T cell receptor beta chain was documented in a study of CD8+ T cells in alopecia areata. Overall study results and limits: Patients shared TCRs less clearly than mice did, possibly for HLA-related reasons.

The sample holds a few counts of this clone. Its antigen is currently unknown. Sequencing used cDNA as its template, made by extracting RNA and reverse transcribing it. Sequencing was performed with immunoSEQ multiplex PCR; in TCRdb, only in-frame clones are kept and a portion is missing. Of around 300,000 clones in the sample, 60% were seen once. V dropped 3 bases and J dropped 5 bases, with 13 bases sitting between them. The CDR3 totals 13 residues. Germline V CDR1 and CDR2: SQVTM, ANQGSEA. Treatment meaning: oral pan-JAK inhibitor, 5-10 mg twice daily. This sequence joins TRBV29-1 and TRBJ2-5, with D unclear. This TCR was sampled from a human donor with alopecia areata. Here the sequenced sample was CD4+ T cells sorted from blood, taken at roughly week 52, from a patient treated with tofacitinib. CDR3 in DNA: TGCAGCGTTGACACCGAGAGTCGGGAGACCCAGTACTTC. Translated, it gives CSVDTESRETQYF.